This entry features one T cell receptor (beta chain) sequence. This CDR3 spans 15 amino acids. V lost 5 bases to trimming and J lost 2 bases, with 15 bases between them. Germline values: CDR1 SGHAT, CDR2 FQNNGV. Study processing details: Reference gene primer amplification in the assay estimated nucleated cell counts. TCRdb keeps only in-frame clones here, not all; method: immunoSEQ multiplex PCR. Clone size and the V and J calls come from that table; the DNA yielded D and trimming. The table includes some 69,000 clones, approximately 92% detected once. This specimen comes from a study of blood T cell repertoires in COVID-19. On the study more broadly: The samples span acute and convalescent COVID-19 from the United States, Italy and Spain. Sources were T cells, B-cell-depleted T cells, or PBMCs; the material itself was cDNA or gDNA.

J is TRBJ1-2 and V is TRBV11-2; TRBD1 might be the D (6 bases). The TCR sequence derives from a woman aged 45 to 65 with active COVID-19. The sequencing input was peripheral blood. Here the CDR3 DNA reads TGTGCCAGCAGCCACGGGACAAAGGGGAACTATGGCTACACCTTC. Its translation: CASSHGTKGNYGYTF. The complete variable domain, with remaining parts taken from reference TRBV11-2 and TRBJ1-2, reads EAGVAQSPRYKIIEKRQSVAFWCNPISGHATLYWYQQILGQGPKLLIQFQNNGVVDDSQLPKDRFSAERLKGVDSTLKIQPAKLEDSAVYLCASSHGTKGNYGYTFGSGTRLTVV.